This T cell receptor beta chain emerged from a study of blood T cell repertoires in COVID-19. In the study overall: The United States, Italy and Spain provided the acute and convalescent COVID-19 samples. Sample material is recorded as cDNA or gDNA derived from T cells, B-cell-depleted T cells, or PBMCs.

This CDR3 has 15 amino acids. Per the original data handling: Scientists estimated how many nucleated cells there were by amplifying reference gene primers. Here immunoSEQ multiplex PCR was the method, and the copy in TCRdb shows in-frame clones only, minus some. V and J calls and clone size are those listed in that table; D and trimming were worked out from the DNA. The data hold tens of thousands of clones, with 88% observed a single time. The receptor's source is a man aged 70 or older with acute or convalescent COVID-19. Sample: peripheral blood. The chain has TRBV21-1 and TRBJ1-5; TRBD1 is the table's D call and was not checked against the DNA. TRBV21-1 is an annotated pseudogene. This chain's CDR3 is CASSKEGGFGQPQHF. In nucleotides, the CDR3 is TGTGCCAGCAGCAAAGAAGGGGGTTTCGGTCAGCCCCAGCATTTT.